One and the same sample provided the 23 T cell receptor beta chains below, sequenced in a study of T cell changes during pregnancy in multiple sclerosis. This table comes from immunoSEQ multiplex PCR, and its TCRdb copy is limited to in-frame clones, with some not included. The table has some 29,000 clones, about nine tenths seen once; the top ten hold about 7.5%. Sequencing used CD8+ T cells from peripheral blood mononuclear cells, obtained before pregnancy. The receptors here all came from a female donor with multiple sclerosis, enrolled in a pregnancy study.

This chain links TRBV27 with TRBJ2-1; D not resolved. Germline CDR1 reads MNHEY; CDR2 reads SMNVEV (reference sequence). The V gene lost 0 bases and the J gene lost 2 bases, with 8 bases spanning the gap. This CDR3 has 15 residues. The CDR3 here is CASSLSASAYNEQFF. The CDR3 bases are TGTGCCAGCAGTTTATCCGCCAGTGCCTACAATGAGCAGTTCTTC.

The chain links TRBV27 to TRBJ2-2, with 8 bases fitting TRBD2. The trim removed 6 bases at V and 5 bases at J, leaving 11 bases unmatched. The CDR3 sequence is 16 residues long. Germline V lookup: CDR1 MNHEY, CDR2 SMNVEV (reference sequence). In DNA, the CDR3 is TGTGCCAGCAGCCCAATACGGGAGGGCCGGACCGGGGAGCTGTTTTTT. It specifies CASSPIREGRTGELFF.

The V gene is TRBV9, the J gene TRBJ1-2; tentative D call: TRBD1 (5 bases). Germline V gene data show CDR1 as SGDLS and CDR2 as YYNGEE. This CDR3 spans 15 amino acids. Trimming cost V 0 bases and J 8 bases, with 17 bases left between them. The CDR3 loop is CASSVDFDHTGGYTF. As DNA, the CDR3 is TGTGCCAGCAGCGTAGATTTCGACCACACAGGCGGCTACACCTTC.

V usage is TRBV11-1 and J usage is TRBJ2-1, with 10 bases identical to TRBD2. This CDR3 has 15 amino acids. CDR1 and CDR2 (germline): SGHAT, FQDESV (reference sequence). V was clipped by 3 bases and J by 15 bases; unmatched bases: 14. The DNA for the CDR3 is TGTGCCAGCAGCTTTTCGATTAGCGGGGGGCCGAGCCTGTTCTTC. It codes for CASSFSISGGPSLFF.

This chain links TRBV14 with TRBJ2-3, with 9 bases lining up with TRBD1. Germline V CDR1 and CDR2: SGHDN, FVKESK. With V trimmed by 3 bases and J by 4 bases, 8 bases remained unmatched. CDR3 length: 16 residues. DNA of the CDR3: TGTGCCAGCAGCCACCTGGGACAGGGTGGCGCAGATACGCAGTATTTT. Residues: CASSHLGQGGADTQYF.

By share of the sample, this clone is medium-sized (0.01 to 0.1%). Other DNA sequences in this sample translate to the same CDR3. The DNA of the CDR3 is TGCGCCAGCAGCCAAGCGGGAGGGGGTTCACCCCTCCACTTT. It is translated as CASSQAGGGSPLHF. The genes are TRBV4-1 and TRBJ1-6; D possibly corresponds to TRBD1 (6 bases). V lost 1 base and J lost 9, with 10 bases in between. This CDR3 has 14 residues. The germline gives CDR1 MGHRA, CDR2 YSYEKL.

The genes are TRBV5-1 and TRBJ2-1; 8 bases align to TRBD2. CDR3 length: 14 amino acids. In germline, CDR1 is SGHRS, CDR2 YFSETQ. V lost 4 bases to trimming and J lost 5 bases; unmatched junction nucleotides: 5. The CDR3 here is CASSPLAGNNEQFF. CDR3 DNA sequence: TGCGCCAGCAGCCCCTTAGCGGGAAACAATGAGCAGTTCTTC.

In nucleotides, the CDR3 is TGCGCCAGCAGCCAAGATAGCTCGGAGGAGTATGGCTACACCTTC. This translates into CASSQDSSEEYGYTF. V usage is TRBV4-3 and J usage is TRBJ1-2; no reliable D call. V was shortened by 0 bases and J by 5 bases, with 13 bases between the two germline ends. This CDR3 region has 15 residues. CDR1 is LGHNA, CDR2 YSLEER, per germline.

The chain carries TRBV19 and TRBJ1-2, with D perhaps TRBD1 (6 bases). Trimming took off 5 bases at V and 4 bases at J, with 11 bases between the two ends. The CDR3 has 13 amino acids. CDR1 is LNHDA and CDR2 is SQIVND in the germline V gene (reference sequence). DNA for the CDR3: TGTGCCAGTAGTTGGGCGGGGGCCTATGGCTACACCTTC. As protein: CASSWAGAYGYTF.

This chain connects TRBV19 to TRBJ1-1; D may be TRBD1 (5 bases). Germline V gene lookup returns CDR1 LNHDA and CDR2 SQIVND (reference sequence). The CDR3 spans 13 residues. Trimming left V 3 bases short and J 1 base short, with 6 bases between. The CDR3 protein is CASSIDRNTEAFF. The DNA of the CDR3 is TGTGCCAGTAGTATTGACAGGAACACTGAAGCTTTCTTT.

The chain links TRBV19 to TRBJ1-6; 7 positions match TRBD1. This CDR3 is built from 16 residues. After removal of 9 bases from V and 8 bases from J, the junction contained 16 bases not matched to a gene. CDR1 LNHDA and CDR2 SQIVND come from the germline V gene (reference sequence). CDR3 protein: CASRRTIDRDYSPLHF. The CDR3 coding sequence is TGTGCCAGCCGACGAACGATAGACAGGGATTATTCACCCCTCCACTTT. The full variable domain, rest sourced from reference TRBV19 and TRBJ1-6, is DGGITQSPKYLFRKEGQNVTLSCEQNLNHDAMYWYRQDPGQGLRLIYYSQIVNDFQKGDIAEGYSVSREKKESFPLTVTSAQKNPTAFYLCASRRTIDRDYSPLHFGNGTRLTVT.

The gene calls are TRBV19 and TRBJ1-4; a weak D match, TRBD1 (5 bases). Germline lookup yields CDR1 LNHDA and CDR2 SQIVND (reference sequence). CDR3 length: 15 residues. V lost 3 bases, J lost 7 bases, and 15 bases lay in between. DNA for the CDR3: TGTGCCAGTAGTATCCGGGGGTTCGATGGTGAAAAACTGTTTTTT. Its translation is CASSIRGFDGEKLFF.

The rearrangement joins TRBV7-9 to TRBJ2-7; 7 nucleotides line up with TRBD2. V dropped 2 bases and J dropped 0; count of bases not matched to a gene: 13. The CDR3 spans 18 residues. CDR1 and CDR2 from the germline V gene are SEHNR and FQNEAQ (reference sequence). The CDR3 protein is CASSLPLAEPESSYEQYF. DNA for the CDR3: TGTGCCAGCAGCTTACCCCTAGCGGAGCCCGAGAGCTCCTACGAGCAGTACTTC.

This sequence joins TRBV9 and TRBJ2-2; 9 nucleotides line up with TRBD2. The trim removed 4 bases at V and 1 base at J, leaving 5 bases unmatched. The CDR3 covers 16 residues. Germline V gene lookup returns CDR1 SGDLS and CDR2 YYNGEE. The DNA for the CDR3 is TGTGCCAGCAGCCCGGGACTAGCAGAGAACACCGGGGAGCTGTTTTTT. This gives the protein CASSPGLAENTGELFF.

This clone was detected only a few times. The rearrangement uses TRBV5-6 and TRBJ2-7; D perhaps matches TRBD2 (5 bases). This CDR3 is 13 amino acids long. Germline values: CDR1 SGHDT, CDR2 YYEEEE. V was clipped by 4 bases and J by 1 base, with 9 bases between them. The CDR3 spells CASSSEGSYEQYF. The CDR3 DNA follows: TGTGCCAGCAGCAGTGAGGGTTCCTACGAGCAGTACTTC.

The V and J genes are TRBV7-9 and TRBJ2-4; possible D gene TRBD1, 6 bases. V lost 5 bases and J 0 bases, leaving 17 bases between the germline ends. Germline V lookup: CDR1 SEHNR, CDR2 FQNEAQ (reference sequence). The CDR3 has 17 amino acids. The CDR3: CASSIGGQLLAKNIQYF. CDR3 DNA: TGTGCCAGCAGCATCGGAGGACAGTTACTAGCCAAAAACATTCAGTACTTC.

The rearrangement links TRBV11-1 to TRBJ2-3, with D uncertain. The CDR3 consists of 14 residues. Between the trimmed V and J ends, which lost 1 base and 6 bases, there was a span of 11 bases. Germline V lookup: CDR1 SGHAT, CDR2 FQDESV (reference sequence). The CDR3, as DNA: TGTGCCAGCAGCTTAGTCGCAGACTCGGATACGCAGTATTTT. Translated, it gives CASSLVADSDTQYF.

The DNA for the CDR3 is TGTGCCAGCAGCGTAGGTCAGGGGTACTACAATGAGCAGTTCTTC. Protein sequence: CASSVGQGYYNEQFF. The chain has TRBV9 and TRBJ2-1, with D maybe TRBD1 (6 bases). V was clipped by 0 bases and J by 3 bases, with 10 bases between them. The CDR3 is made up of 15 amino acids. Germline V CDR1 and CDR2: SGDLS, YYNGEE.

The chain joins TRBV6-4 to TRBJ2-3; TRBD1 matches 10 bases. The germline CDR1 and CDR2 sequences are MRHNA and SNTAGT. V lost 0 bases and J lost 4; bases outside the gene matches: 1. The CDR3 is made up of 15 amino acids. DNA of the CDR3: TGTGCCAGCAGTGACTCGACAGGGGGCCCAGATACGCAGTATTTT. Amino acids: CASSDSTGGPDTQYF.

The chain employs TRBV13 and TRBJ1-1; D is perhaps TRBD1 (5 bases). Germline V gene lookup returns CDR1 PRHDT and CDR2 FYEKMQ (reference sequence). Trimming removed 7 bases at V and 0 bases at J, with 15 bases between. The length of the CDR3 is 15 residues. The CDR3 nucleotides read TGTGCCAGCACGGGGGAGGAGGAAATGAACACTGAAGCTTTCTTT. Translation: CASTGEEEMNTEAFF.

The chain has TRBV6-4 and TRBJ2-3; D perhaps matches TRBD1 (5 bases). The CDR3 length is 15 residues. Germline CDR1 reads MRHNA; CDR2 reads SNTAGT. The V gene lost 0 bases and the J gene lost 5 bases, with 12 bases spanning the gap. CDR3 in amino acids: CASSDSAGSGDTQYF. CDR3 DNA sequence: TGTGCCAGCAGTGACTCAGCAGGGTCCGGAGATACGCAGTATTTT.

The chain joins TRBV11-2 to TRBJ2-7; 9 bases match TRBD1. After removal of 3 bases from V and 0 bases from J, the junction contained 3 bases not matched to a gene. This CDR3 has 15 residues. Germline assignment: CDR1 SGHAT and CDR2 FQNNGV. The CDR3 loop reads CASSFGTGNSYEQYF. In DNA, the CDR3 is TGTGCCAGCAGCTTTGGGACAGGGAACTCCTACGAGCAGTACTTC.

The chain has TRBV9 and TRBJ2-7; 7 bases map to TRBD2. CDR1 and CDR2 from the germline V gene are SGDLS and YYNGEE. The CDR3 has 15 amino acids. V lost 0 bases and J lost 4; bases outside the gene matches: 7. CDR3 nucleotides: TGTGCCAGCAGCGTAGATGGCGGGGGAGTGTACGAGCAGTACTTC. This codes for CASSVDGGGVYEQYF.